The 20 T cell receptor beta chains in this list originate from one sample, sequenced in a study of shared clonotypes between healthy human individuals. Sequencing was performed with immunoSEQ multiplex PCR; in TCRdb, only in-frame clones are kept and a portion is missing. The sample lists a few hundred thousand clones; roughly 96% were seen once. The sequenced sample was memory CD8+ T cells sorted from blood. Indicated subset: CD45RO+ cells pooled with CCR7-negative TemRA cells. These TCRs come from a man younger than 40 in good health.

The CDR3 nucleotides are TGTGCCAGCAGCCGAGCGGGAGGGCCCCTTCTGTGGAGCACAGATACGCAGTATTTT. Residues: CASSRAGGPLLWSTDTQYF. This chain uses TRBV7-2 with TRBJ2-3; 10 bases match TRBD2. J was trimmed by 0 bases and V by 5 bases; bases with no gene match: 14. CDR3 size: 19 residues. The germline V gene encodes CDR1 SGHTA and CDR2 FQGNSA.

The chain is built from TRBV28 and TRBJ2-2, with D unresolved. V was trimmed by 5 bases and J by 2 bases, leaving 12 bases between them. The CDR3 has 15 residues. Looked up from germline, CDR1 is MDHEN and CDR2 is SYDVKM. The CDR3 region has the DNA TGTGCCAGCAGTCCCGATTGGAGCAACACCGGGGAGCTGTTTTTT. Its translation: CASSPDWSNTGELFF.

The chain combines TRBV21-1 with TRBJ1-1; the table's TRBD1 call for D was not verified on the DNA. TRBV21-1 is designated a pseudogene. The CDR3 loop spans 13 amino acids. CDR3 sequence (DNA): TGTGCCAGCAGCAAAGAGGGGGCGTCTGAAGCTTTCTTT. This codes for CASSKEGASEAFF.

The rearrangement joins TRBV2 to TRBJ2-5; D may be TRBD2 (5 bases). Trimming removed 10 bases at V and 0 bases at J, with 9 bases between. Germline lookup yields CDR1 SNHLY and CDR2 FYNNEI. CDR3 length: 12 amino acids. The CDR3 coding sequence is TGTGCCACGACTAAGTACCAAGAGACCCAGTACTTC. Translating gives CATTKYQETQYF.

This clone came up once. The CDR3 DNA reads as TGTGCCAGCAGACCCCAGGGAAGGGGGACCCAGTACTTC. Residues: CASRPQGRGTQYF. V gene TRBV28 combines with J gene TRBJ2-5; a weak D match, TRBD1 (5 bases). V was shortened by 6 bases and J by 7 bases, with 15 bases between the two germline ends. The CDR3 totals 13 residues. Germline V lookup: CDR1 MDHEN, CDR2 SYDVKM.

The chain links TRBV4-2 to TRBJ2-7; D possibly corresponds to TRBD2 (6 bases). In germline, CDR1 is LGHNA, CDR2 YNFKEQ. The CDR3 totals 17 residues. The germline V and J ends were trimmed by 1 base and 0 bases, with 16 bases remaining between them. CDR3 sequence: CASSQGTKRGSSYEQYF. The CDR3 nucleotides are TGTGCCAGCAGCCAAGGAACTAAACGGGGGAGCTCCTACGAGCAGTACTTC.

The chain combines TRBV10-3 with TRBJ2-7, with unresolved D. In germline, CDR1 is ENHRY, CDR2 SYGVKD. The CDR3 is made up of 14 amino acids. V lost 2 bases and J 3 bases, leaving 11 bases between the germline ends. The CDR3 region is CAISERVDFYEQYF. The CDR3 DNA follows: TGTGCCATCAGTGAGAGGGTAGATTTCTACGAGCAGTACTTC.

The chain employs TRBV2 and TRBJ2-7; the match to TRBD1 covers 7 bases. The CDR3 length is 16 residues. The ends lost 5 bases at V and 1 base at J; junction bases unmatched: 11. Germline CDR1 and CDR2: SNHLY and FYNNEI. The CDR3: CASSHKGAIGSYEQYF. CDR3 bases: TGTGCCAGCAGTCATAAGGGGGCAATCGGGTCCTACGAGCAGTACTTC.

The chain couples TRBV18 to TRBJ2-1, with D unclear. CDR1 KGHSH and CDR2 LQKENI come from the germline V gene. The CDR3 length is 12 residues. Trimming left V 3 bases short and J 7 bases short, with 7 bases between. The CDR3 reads CASSPNGNEQFF. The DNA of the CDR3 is TGTGCCAGCTCACCGAACGGAAATGAGCAGTTCTTC.

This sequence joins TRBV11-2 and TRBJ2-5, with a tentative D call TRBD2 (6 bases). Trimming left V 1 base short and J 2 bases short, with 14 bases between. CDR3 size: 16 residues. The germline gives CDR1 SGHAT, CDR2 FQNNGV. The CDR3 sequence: CASSLVAGSPQETQYF. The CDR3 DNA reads TGTGCCAGCAGCTTAGTAGCCGGGAGCCCTCAAGAGACCCAGTACTTC.

CDR3 protein: CASSFLPRREATGANVLTF. The CDR3 bases are TGCGCCAGCAGCTTTCTTCCCCGCAGGGAAGCTACTGGGGCCAACGTCCTGACTTTC. V and J are TRBV5-1 and TRBJ2-6, with a weak D call TRBD1 (5 bases). V lost 2 bases to trimming and J lost 2 bases, with 20 bases between them. CDR1 and CDR2 (germline): SGHRS, YFSETQ. This CDR3 is 19 amino acids long.

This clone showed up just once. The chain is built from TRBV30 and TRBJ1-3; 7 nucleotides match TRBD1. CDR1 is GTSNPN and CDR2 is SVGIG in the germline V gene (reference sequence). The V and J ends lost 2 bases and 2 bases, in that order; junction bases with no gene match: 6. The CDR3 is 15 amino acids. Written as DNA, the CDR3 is TGTGCCTGGAGTTCTCGGACAGGAGCTGGAAACACCATATATTTT. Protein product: CAWSSRTGAGNTIYF.

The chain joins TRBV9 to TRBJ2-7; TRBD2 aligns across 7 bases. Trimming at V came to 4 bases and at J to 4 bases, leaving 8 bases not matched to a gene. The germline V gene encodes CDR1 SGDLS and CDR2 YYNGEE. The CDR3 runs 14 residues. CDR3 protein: CASSPSGRSYEQYF. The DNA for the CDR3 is TGTGCCAGCAGCCCTAGCGGCAGGTCATACGAGCAGTACTTC.

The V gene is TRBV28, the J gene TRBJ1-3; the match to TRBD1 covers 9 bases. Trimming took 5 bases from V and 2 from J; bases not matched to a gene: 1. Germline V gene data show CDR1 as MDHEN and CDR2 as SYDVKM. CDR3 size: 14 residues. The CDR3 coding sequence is TGTGCCAGCAGTACAGGGGGCACTGGAAACACCATATATTTT. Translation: CASSTGGTGNTIYF.

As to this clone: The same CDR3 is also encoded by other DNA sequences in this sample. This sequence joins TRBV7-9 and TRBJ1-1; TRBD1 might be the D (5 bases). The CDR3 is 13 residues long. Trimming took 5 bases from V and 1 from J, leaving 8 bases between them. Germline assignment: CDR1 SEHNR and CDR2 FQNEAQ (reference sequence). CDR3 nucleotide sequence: TGTGCCAGCAGCCTAGGACAGAACACTGAAGCTTTCTTT. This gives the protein CASSLGQNTEAFF.

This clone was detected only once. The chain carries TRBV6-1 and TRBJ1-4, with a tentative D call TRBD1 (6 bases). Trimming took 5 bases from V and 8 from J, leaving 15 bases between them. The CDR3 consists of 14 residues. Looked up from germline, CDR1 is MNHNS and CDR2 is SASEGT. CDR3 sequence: CASSSYREREKLFF. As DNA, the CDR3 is TGTGCCAGCAGTTCGTACAGGGAACGGGAAAAACTGTTTTTT.

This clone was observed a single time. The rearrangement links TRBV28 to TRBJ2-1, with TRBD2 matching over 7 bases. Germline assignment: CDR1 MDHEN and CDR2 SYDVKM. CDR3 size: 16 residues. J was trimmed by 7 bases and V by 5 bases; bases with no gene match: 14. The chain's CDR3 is CASSRLPAGARNEQFF. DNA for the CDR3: TGTGCCAGCAGTCGCCTTCCGGCGGGAGCACGGAATGAGCAGTTCTTC.

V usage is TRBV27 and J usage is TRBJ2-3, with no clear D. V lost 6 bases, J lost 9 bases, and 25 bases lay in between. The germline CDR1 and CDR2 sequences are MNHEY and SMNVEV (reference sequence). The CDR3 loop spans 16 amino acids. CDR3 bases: TGTGCCAGCAGCCCTGACTCGCCTAGTTGGTATAGAACGCAGTATTTT. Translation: CASSPDSPSWYRTQYF.

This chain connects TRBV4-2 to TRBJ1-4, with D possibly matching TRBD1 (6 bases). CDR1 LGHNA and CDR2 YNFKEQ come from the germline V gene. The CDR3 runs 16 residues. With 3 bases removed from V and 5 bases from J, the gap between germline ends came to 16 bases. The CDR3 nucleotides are TGTGCCAGCAGCCAGTCCCCCGGGACACGGAATGAAAAACTGTTTTTT. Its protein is CASSQSPGTRNEKLFF.

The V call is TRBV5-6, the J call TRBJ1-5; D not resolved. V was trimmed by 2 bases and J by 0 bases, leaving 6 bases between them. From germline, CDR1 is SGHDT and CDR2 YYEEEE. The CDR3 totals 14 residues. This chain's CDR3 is CASSFQYSNQPQHF. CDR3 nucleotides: TGTGCCAGCAGCTTCCAATATAGCAATCAGCCCCAGCATTTT. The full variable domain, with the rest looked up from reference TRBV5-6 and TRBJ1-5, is DAGVTQSPTHLIKTRGQQVTLRCSPKSGHDTVSWYQQALGQGPQFIFQYYEEEERQRGNFPDRFSGHQFPNYSSELNVNALLLGDSALYLCASSFQYSNQPQHFGDGTRLSIL.